Given below is one TCR beta chain in context. The sample is drawn from a study of blood T cell repertoires in COVID-19. With 0 bases clipped from V and 6 bases from J, the junction kept 3 bases outside the gene matches. The V gene's germline CDR1 is LGHNA and CDR2 YSLEER. The CDR3 is 14 residues long. Some clones are missing from TCRdb's copy, which holds only in-frame ones; the method was immunoSEQ multiplex PCR. This sample has tens of thousands of clones, with 91% found just once. The sample was peripheral blood. The chain has TRBV4-3 and TRBJ2-3; 7 bases match TRBD2. The sequence was collected from a man between 70 and 80 years old with active COVID-19. As DNA, the CDR3 is TGCGCCAGCAGCCAAGAACTAGCGTCGGATACGCAGTATTTT. This gives the protein CASSQELASDTQYF.